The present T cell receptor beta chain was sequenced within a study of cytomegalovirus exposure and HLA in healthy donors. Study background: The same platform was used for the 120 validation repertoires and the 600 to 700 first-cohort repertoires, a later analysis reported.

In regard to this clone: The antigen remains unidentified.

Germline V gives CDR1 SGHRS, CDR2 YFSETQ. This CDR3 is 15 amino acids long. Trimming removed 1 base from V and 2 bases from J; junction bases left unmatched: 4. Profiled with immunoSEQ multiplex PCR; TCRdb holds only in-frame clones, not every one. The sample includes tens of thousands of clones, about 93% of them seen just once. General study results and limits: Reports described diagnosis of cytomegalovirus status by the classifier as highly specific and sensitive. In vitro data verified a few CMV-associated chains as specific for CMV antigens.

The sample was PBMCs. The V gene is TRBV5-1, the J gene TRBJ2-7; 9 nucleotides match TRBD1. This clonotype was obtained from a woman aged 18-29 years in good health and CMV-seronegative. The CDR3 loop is CASSLQGQGTYEQYF. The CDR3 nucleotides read TGCGCCAGCAGCTTGCAAGGACAGGGGACCTACGAGCAGTACTTC.